These 20 T cell receptor beta chains originate from one sample sequenced in a study of identifying expanded T cells in peripheral blood. Repertoires were generated with immunoSEQ multiplex PCR, while TCRdb's copy carries only in-frame clones and drops some. Of 100,000 or so clones listed, around nine tenths are singletons. Sequencing used blood. These TCRs come from a person between 18 and 75 years old in good health.

This rearrangement joins TRBV6-5 to TRBJ2-3, with 7 bases lining up with TRBD1. Trimming took 6 bases from V and 0 from J; bases not matched to a gene: 6. The germline gives CDR1 MNHEY, CDR2 SVGAGI. The CDR3 loop spans 15 amino acids. The CDR3 sequence: CASSWTGWSTDTQYF. CDR3 DNA: TGTGCCAGCAGCTGGACAGGATGGAGCACAGATACGCAGTATTTT.

This clone was found once. The chain carries TRBV5-5 and TRBJ2-7, with 10 bases fitting TRBD1. The germline gives CDR1 SGHKS, CDR2 YYEKEE (reference sequence). This CDR3 comprises 15 residues. The ends lost 1 base at V and 6 bases at J; junction bases unmatched: 7. The CDR3 region is CASSLRGQGFGEQYF. As DNA, the CDR3 is TGTGCCAGCAGCTTGCGGGGACAGGGGTTTGGCGAGCAGTACTTC.

The chain couples TRBV5-4 to TRBJ2-1; TRBD1 agrees at 8 bases. From germline, CDR1 is SGHNT and CDR2 YYREEE (reference sequence). CDR3 length: 15 amino acids. The trim removed 4 bases at V and 5 bases at J, leaving 8 bases unmatched. The CDR3 DNA follows: TGTGCCAGCAGCCGGGGACAGGTCGCCAACAATGAGCAGTTCTTC. Translated, it gives CASSRGQVANNEQFF.

This rearrangement joins TRBV28 to TRBJ1-4; D gene ambiguous. Germline lookup yields CDR1 MDHEN and CDR2 SYDVKM. The V end was cut by 5 bases, the J end by 0 bases, with 7 bases between. The CDR3 is made up of 14 amino acids. CDR3 protein: CASSPSSTNEKLFF. Written as DNA, the CDR3 is TGTGCCAGCAGTCCGTCCTCAACTAATGAAAAACTGTTTTTT.

In this sample, this clone turned up a few times. This sample also contains other DNA sequences that code for the same CDR3. This chain uses TRBV4-3 with TRBJ2-5; unclear D gene. The V end was cut by 1 base, the J end by 0 bases, with 6 bases between. In germline, CDR1 is LGHNA, CDR2 YSLEER. This CDR3 is built from 14 residues. The CDR3 loop reads CASSQGTYQETQYF. CDR3 bases: TGCGCCAGCAGCCAAGGTACCTACCAAGAGACCCAGTACTTC.

This clone was picked up one time. The CDR3 sequence is CASSFYSGGYTF. CDR3 DNA: TGTGCCAGCAGTTTTTACAGTGGTGGCTACACCTTC. The J gene is TRBJ1-2, the V gene TRBV6-5; unclear D gene. Germline lookup yields CDR1 MNHEY and CDR2 SVGAGI. Trimming removed 4 bases at V and 7 bases at J, with 10 bases between. CDR3 length: 12 amino acids.

The chain is built from TRBV6-1 and TRBJ1-3; 8 bases line up with TRBD1. Trimming at V came to 6 bases and at J to 0 bases, leaving 4 bases not matched to a gene. Germline loops: CDR1 MNHNS, CDR2 SASEGT. The CDR3 loop spans 15 amino acids. CDR3 residues: CASRSGTGSGNTIYF. The CDR3 bases are TGTGCCAGCAGATCCGGGACAGGCTCTGGAAACACCATATATTTT.

This chain connects TRBV19 to TRBJ1-4, with no clear D. V lost 5 bases, J lost 8 bases, and 18 bases lay in between. This CDR3 has 15 residues. Germline V gene sequence: CDR1 LNHDA, CDR2 SQIVND (reference sequence). The CDR3 sequence: CASSVGGFLSEKLFF. CDR3 bases: TGTGCCAGTAGTGTAGGCGGCTTTCTTTCGGAAAAACTGTTTTTT.

The chain couples TRBV6-5 to TRBJ1-6; TRBD1 is a possible D gene (5 bases). Germline V gives CDR1 MNHEY, CDR2 SVGAGI. Trimming stripped 2 bases from V and 14 bases from J, with 19 bases between. The CDR3 contains 15 residues. CDR3 amino acids: CASSYPGGAGKSLHF. The CDR3 bases are TGTGCCAGCAGTTACCCGGGTGGGGCAGGGAAATCCCTCCACTTT.

The chain uses TRBV15 and TRBJ1-1; D not resolved. CDR3 size: 16 residues. V gave up 0 bases and J gave up 0 bases, with 11 bases separating them. Looked up from germline, CDR1 is LNHNV and CDR2 is YYDKDF (reference sequence). Here the CDR3 DNA reads TGTGCCACCAGCAGAGATTGGAGTCCAATGAACACTGAAGCTTTCTTT. Translation gives CATSRDWSPMNTEAFF.

This chain links TRBV4-3 with TRBJ2-1; TRBD1 or TRBD2 may be the D gene (6 bases each). The V and J ends lost 0 bases and 6 bases respectively, with 15 bases between them. The CDR3 totals 16 residues. CDR1 and CDR2 (germline): LGHNA, YSLEER. CDR3 loop: CASSQDRGGSSNEQFF. DNA of the CDR3: TGCGCCAGCAGCCAAGACAGGGGAGGATCGAGCAATGAGCAGTTCTTC.

V gene TRBV10-2 combines with J gene TRBJ2-7; the D is unclear. V dropped 3 bases and J dropped 4 bases, with 7 bases sitting between them. This CDR3 contains 12 residues. CDR1 is WSHSY, CDR2 SAAADI, per germline. The CDR3 nucleotides are TGCGCCAGCAGTGATTCTTGGTACGAGCAGTACTTC. Protein sequence: CASSDSWYEQYF.

The chain uses TRBV27 and TRBJ1-5, with D possibly matching TRBD1 (6 bases). CDR3 size: 19 residues. The germline V gene encodes CDR1 MNHEY and CDR2 SMNVEV (reference sequence). The V gene lost 1 base and the J gene lost 0 bases, with 19 bases spanning the gap. DNA of the CDR3: TGTGCCAGCAGTTTATGGGGGGCGCAGGGACCCAGTAGCAATCAGCCCCAGCATTTT. The encoded protein is CASSLWGAQGPSSNQPQHF.

This rearrangement joins TRBV18 to TRBJ2-3; tentatively, D is TRBD1 or TRBD2 (5 bases each). The CDR3 contains 15 residues. The V and J ends lost 0 bases and 4 bases respectively, with 11 bases between them. Germline assignment: CDR1 KGHSH and CDR2 LQKENI. The CDR3, as DNA: TGTGCCAGCTCACCACCCGGGACCGTAGCAGATACGCAGTATTTT. As protein: CASSPPGTVADTQYF.

The chain is built from TRBV20-1 and TRBJ1-1; D gene unclear. Looked up from germline, CDR1 is DFQATT and CDR2 is SNEGSKA (reference sequence). V gave up 2 bases and J gave up 11 bases, with 12 bases separating them. This CDR3 is built from 11 residues. The CDR3 sequence is CSARLGLRAFF. CDR3 nucleotides: TGCAGTGCTAGATTGGGTCTCCGGGCTTTCTTT.

The chain couples TRBV4-2 to TRBJ1-1; D not certain. The CDR3 covers 12 residues. V was clipped by 2 bases and J by 3 bases, with 4 bases between them. Looked up from germline, CDR1 is LGHNA and CDR2 is YNFKEQ. Written as DNA, the CDR3 is TGTGCCAGCAGCCAACCGGACACTGAAGCTTTCTTT. Encoded protein: CASSQPDTEAFF.

V is TRBV6-5 and J is TRBJ2-7, with a possible D match to TRBD1 (5 bases). The V end was cut by 6 bases, the J end by 1 base, with 13 bases between. The CDR3 totals 14 residues. Germline V gene data show CDR1 as MNHEY and CDR2 as SVGAGI. The CDR3 loop is CASRAQGRSYEQYF. DNA of the CDR3: TGTGCCAGCAGGGCGCAGGGTAGGTCCTACGAGCAGTACTTC.

The chain carries TRBV5-4 and TRBJ2-3; no clear D gene. The germline V gene has CDR1 SGHNT and CDR2 YYREEE (reference sequence). This CDR3 has 17 amino acids. Trimming took 4 bases from V and 1 from J, leaving 19 bases between them. The CDR3 sequence: CASSRPSGRRGTDTQYF. CDR3 nucleotide sequence: TGTGCCAGCAGCCGCCCGAGTGGAAGACGGGGCACAGATACGCAGTATTTT.

Details on this clone: Other DNA sequences in this sample translate to the same CDR3. The rearrangement uses TRBV18 and TRBJ2-7; 7 bases line up with TRBD2. The CDR3 has 13 amino acids. V gave up 3 bases and J gave up 7 bases; unmatched junction bases: 6. Per germline, CDR1 KGHSH and CDR2 LQKENI. The CDR3 DNA reads TGTGCCAGCTCACCCGGCCAGGGAGGGGAGCAGTACTTC. Translating gives CASSPGQGGEQYF.

The rearrangement joins TRBV7-6 to TRBJ1-3; TRBD1 might be the D (6 bases). CDR1 is SGHVS, CDR2 FNYEAQ, per germline. V dropped 0 bases and J dropped 3 bases, with 12 bases sitting between them. CDR3 size: 16 residues. The CDR3 protein is CASSLAPDSHGNTIYF. The CDR3 region has the DNA TGTGCCAGCAGCTTAGCACCGGACAGTCATGGAAACACCATATATTTT.